Each of the 17 T cell receptor beta chains below was sequenced from the same sample in a study of cytomegalovirus exposure and HLA in healthy donors. It was with 60 Vbeta and 13 Jbeta primers that the PCR ran. Using immunoSEQ multiplex PCR, the repertoire was profiled, and TCRdb retains in-frame clones only, with some absent. Here the sample spans about 250,000 clones, roughly 70% being singletons. Sequences were obtained from PBMCs. The receptors here all came from a female donor in good health and CMV-seronegative.

The V call is TRBV5-1, the J call TRBJ2-1; a possible D gene is TRBD1 (6 bases). Germline V gene data show CDR1 as SGHRS and CDR2 as YFSETQ. With 6 bases removed from V and 4 bases from J, the gap between germline ends came to 17 bases. CDR3 length equals 15 residues. CDR3 residues: CASKTIQGLYNEQFF. The CDR3 DNA is TGCGCCAGCAAAACCATTCAGGGGCTATACAATGAGCAGTTCTTC.

The chain couples TRBV10-3 to TRBJ1-2; a possible D gene is TRBD1 (6 bases). The CDR3 is 14 amino acids. CDR1 is ENHRY, CDR2 SYGVKD, per germline. With 3 bases removed from V and 1 base from J, the gap between germline ends came to 9 bases. CDR3 residues: CAISESQGNYGYTF. The CDR3 DNA reads as TGTGCCATCAGTGAATCACAGGGTAACTATGGCTACACCTTC.

V usage is TRBV28 and J usage is TRBJ2-2; possible D gene TRBD1, 6 bases. Looked up from germline, CDR1 is MDHEN and CDR2 is SYDVKM. The V end was cut by 6 bases, the J end by 4 bases, with 9 bases between. CDR3 length equals 13 residues. CDR3 in amino acids: CASRGTSTGELFF. The CDR3 DNA is TGTGCCAGCAGAGGGACATCCACCGGGGAGCTGTTTTTT.

This clone was seen a single time. The chain couples TRBV7-9 to TRBJ1-1, with D possibly TRBD1 on 6 matching bases. The V gene lost 1 base and the J gene lost 10 bases, with 13 bases spanning the gap. Germline CDR1 reads SEHNR; CDR2 reads FQNEAQ (reference sequence). This CDR3 region has 13 residues. CDR3 in amino acids: CASSLVVGAAAFF. The CDR3 bases are TGTGCCAGCAGCTTAGTTGTGGGGGCTGCAGCTTTCTTT.

CDR3 nucleotide sequence: TGTGCCAGCAACGAGAGACAGGGCGCCAAAAACATTCAGTACTTC. The encoded protein is CASNERQGAKNIQYF. The genes are TRBV28 and TRBJ2-4, with 7 bases lining up with TRBD1. V gave up 7 bases and J gave up 1 base; unmatched junction bases: 7. This CDR3 spans 15 amino acids. CDR1 MDHEN and CDR2 SYDVKM come from the germline V gene.

This clone was picked up one time. J is TRBJ1-1 and V is TRBV5-1; D might be TRBD1 (6 bases). Trimming left V 2 bases short and J 3 bases short, with 14 bases between. The V gene's germline CDR1 is SGHRS and CDR2 YFSETQ. CDR3 length equals 15 residues. The CDR3 spells CASSFPGRGDTEAFF. CDR3 nucleotide sequence: TGCGCCAGCAGCTTCCCAGGGAGGGGGGACACTGAAGCTTTCTTT.

Only one count was recorded for this clone. The rearrangement uses TRBV10-1 and TRBJ2-1; TRBD2 agrees at 8 bases. The germline V gene has CDR1 WNHNN and CDR2 SYGVQD (reference sequence). The CDR3 is 13 amino acids. V trimming: 3 bases; J trimming: 9 bases; junction bases outside the gene matches: 4. The CDR3 reads CASSDGTRGEQFF. The CDR3 coding sequence is TGCGCCAGCAGTGACGGGACTAGGGGTGAGCAGTTCTTC.

The rearrangement uses TRBV6-1 and TRBJ2-5, with 11 bases that match TRBD2. The J call may be wrong; the DNA end is better matched by TRBJ2-7. Germline V gene sequence: CDR1 MNHNS, CDR2 SASEGT. The length of the CDR3 is 15 residues. DNA of the CDR3: TGTGCCAGCAGTTTGACTAGCGGGGCAACCTACGAGCAGTACTTC. Residues: CASSLTSGATYEQYF.

This chain connects TRBV7-2 to TRBJ1-2; 9 bases match TRBD1. With 0 bases clipped from V and 5 bases from J, the junction kept 7 bases outside the gene matches. The CDR3 covers 16 residues. Germline V gene lookup returns CDR1 SGHTA and CDR2 FQGNSA. The CDR3 coding sequence is TGTGCCAGCAGCTTAGCGGCGGGACAGGGACGGTATGGCTACACCTTC. It translates to CASSLAAGQGRYGYTF. The complete variable domain, with remaining parts taken from reference TRBV7-2 and TRBJ1-2, reads GAGVSQSPSNKVTEKGKDVELRCDPISGHTALYWYRQSLGQGLEFLIYFQGNSAPDKSGLPSDRFSAERTGGSVSTLTIQRTQQEDSAVYLCASSLAAGQGRYGYTFGSGTRLTVV.

The CDR3, as DNA: TGTGCCAGCAGTTTAGGGTTCGAGGGAGGCTTCCAAGAGACCCAGTACTTC. Amino acid sequence: CASSLGFEGGFQETQYF. The chain uses TRBV28 and TRBJ2-5, with D possibly TRBD2 on 6 matching bases. The CDR3 extends over 17 amino acids. With 2 bases removed from V and 1 base from J, the gap between germline ends came to 17 bases. In germline, CDR1 is MDHEN, CDR2 SYDVKM.

The rearrangement joins TRBV5-4 to TRBJ2-7; the match to TRBD1 covers 9 bases. The CDR3 loop spans 17 amino acids. CDR1 is SGHNT, CDR2 YYREEE, per germline (reference sequence). The junction had 8 bases not matched to a gene; V was cut back by 0 bases and J by 1 base. CDR3 protein: CASSLGEQGAVSYEQYF. DNA for the CDR3: TGTGCCAGCAGCTTGGGTGAACAGGGGGCGGTTTCCTACGAGCAGTACTTC. Drawing the rest from reference TRBV5-4 and TRBJ2-7, the complete variable domain is ETGVTQSPTHLIKTRGQQVTLRCSSQSGHNTVSWYQQALGQGPQFIFQYYREEENGRGNFPPRFSGLQFPNYSSELNVNALELDDSALYLCASSLGEQGAVSYEQYFGPGTRLTVT.

The chain employs TRBV5-8 and TRBJ2-7, with a tentative D call TRBD2 (7 bases). Germline CDR1 is SGHTS and CDR2 is YDEGEE. The length of the CDR3 is 15 residues. The V and J ends lost 4 bases and 3 bases respectively, with 17 bases between them. DNA of the CDR3: TGTGCCAGCAGCCCCCCGGGGGGCCGCCGCTACGAGCAGTACTTC. Protein product: CASSPPGGRRYEQYF.

This clone has a single count. The rearrangement links TRBV5-4 to TRBJ2-1; TRBD1 might be the D (6 bases). This CDR3 spans 16 amino acids. V was trimmed by 4 bases and J by 0 bases, leaving 14 bases between them. Germline CDR1 is SGHNT and CDR2 is YYREEE (reference sequence). The CDR3 nucleotides read TGTGCCAGCAGCCCAGGACAGAAGAACTCCTACAATGAGCAGTTCTTC. It translates to CASSPGQKNSYNEQFF.

The chain couples TRBV5-1 to TRBJ2-7; maybe TRBD1 (6 bases). V lost 2 bases and J 2 bases, leaving 14 bases between the germline ends. Looked up from germline, CDR1 is SGHRS and CDR2 is YFSETQ. The CDR3 consists of 15 residues. The CDR3 protein is CASSFSPGDTYEQYF. CDR3 nucleotide sequence: TGCGCCAGCAGCTTTTCGCCAGGGGATACCTACGAGCAGTACTTC. The full variable domain, completed using reference TRBV5-1 and TRBJ2-7, is KAGVTQTPRYLIKTRGQQVTLSCSPISGHRSVSWYQQTPGQGLQFLFEYFSETQRNKGNFPGRFSGRQFSNSRSEMNVSTLELGDSALYLCASSFSPGDTYEQYFGPGTRLTVT.

The chain has TRBV9 and TRBJ2-5, with 10 positions matching TRBD2. This CDR3 has 16 residues. V shed 1 base, J shed 4 bases, and the junction held 7 bases outside the gene matches. Germline assignment: CDR1 SGDLS and CDR2 YYNGEE. The CDR3 reads CASSVRGLAVIETQYF. The CDR3 region has the DNA TGTGCCAGCAGCGTAAGAGGACTAGCGGTGATAGAGACCCAGTACTTC.

V usage is TRBV7-6 and J usage is TRBJ2-7, with 11 bases lining up with TRBD1. After removal of 1 base from V and 3 bases from J, the junction contained 5 bases not matched to a gene. Germline V lookup: CDR1 SGHVS, CDR2 FNYEAQ. The CDR3 runs to 16 residues. CDR3 in amino acids: CASSLDGTGGDYEQYF. In nucleotides, the CDR3 is TGTGCCAGCAGCTTAGACGGGACAGGGGGTGACTACGAGCAGTACTTC.

In this sample, this clone turned up a few times. The CDR3 reads CASSPSSGYTDTQYF. The CDR3 DNA sequence: TGCGCCAGCAGCCCCTCTAGCGGATACACAGATACGCAGTATTTT. The rearrangement links TRBV5-1 to TRBJ2-3, with 7 bases identical to TRBD2. The CDR3 loop spans 15 amino acids. Trimming cost V 4 bases and J 2 bases; bases outside gene matches: 7. Germline lookup yields CDR1 SGHRS and CDR2 YFSETQ.